The present entry profiles one T cell receptor (beta chain) with its context. Antigen unknown. The authors made the TRB cDNA libraries by 5' RACE using UMI labels. TCRdb reprocessed the 5' RACE reads, with one entry per CDR3 protein and no DNA. Its listing shows fewer than 90,000 distinct CDR3 sequences. With 300,000 cells each, the CD8+ T cell subsets were individually sorted in triplicate. The data belong to a study of CXCR3-negative and CXCR3-positive naive CD8 T cells. Study overall: The libraries yielded 110 million to 150 million TRB reads, about 1.5 +/- 0.3 million each. Study-wide results and limits: Once cells were cryopreserved, CXCR3 expression went down partly, and most assays used fresh PBMCs. Diversity ran similarly high across both naive subsets but far lower in memory CD8+ cells.

CDR1 is SQVTM, CDR2 ANQGSEA, per germline. The CDR3 sequence is 13 residues long. Sequenced sample: naive CXCR3- CD8+ T cells from blood. The subset denotes: CD45RO-CCR7+CD27+CD95- naive CD8+ T cells lacking CXCR3 (TNR3-). This receptor was taken from a human donor in good health. Some clones in this sample may be carry-over from other donors' samples. The J gene is TRBJ2-7, the V gene TRBV29-1; no DNA is available, so the TRBD2 call from TCRdb remains unchecked. CDR3 protein: CSVVPSNTYEQYF.